Given below is one T cell receptor (beta chain) in context. Its antigen is not yet known. Base qualities are missing; no much larger clone stands one base away. The sample comes from a study of blood T cell repertoires in COVID-19 (dated by TCRdb to the early 2020s). For context, the study as a whole: Collaborator samples came from the United States, Italy and Spain and covered acute and convalescent phases of COVID-19. Samples were obtained from the ongoing ImmuneRACE study (first 160 participants) and from 950 to 1,500 subjects provided by 6 global collaborators. The prospective study material was composed of cDNA or gDNA derived from T cells, B-cell-depleted T cells, or PBMCs. Deeply sampled blood TCRbeta repertoires from subjects exposed to, actively infected with, or recovered from COVID-19 were included in the dataset. HLA class I and class II types, where available, came from metadata supplied by the sample provider rather than from assay-based typing. A freely available public database, intended as a resource for researchers studying the immune response to SARS-CoV-2, is where the repertoires were released. A de-identified subject ID, COVID-19 status, age in years and sex were almost always included in the sample metadata. Results the study describes overall, beyond this receptor: How much clinical and demographic metadata was included differed by source and by participant, and the metadata was provided uncurated.

From cysteine to phenylalanine, the CDR3 is 22 amino acids long. Only the CDR3 part of the read is kept: 66 bases, read in frame from the first base. CDR1 and CDR2 are drawn from the germline V gene: MRHNA, SNTAGT. At the junction V is shortened by 1 base and J by 3 bases; bases outside the gene matches: 16. Each collaborating institution followed its own protocols to collect whole blood in K2EDTA tubes. For TCRbeta analysis, collaborators shipped samples in one of three forms: frozen whole blood, isolated PBMCs, or DNA extracted from either of those sample types. TCRbeta CDR3 regions were amplified from genomic DNA by means of the immunoSEQ Assay, a bias-controlled multiplex PCR. Per the original workflow: Within the assay, amplification of reference gene primers was used to estimate how many nucleated cells each sample contained. To quantify the absolute abundance of each unique TCRbeta CDR3 rearrangement, sequence reads were collapsed and filtered. For each sample, productive Simpson clonality was calculated by taking the square root of Simpson's diversity index across productive rearrangements. Imported from immuneACCESS, the table was reduced by TCRdb to in-frame sequences with V and J called. These copies leave out some clones; in studies compared against another copy, an unresolved V gene accounts for under half, and the cause of the remainder is not known. V, J and clone size are taken as reported in that table, and D and trimming were inferred from the DNA itself. Within this sample are approximately 74,000 clones, with nearly 80% of them counted one time only. The ten largest account for more than 40% of the sample.

The V and J segments used are TRBV6-4 and TRBJ2-2, and TRBD2 aligns with 14 junction nucleotides. The source of this sequence is a human donor in a cohort sampled during active COVID-19. The material sequenced was peripheral blood. The CDR3 protein: CASSDFTGLAGALPRDTGELFF. The DNA sequence is as follows: TGTGCCAGCAGTGACTTTACGGGACTAGCGGGGGCCCTCCCCCGGGACACCGGGGAGCTGTTTTTT.